The clone carrying this TCR beta chain was recorded a few times. Its antigen remains unidentified. TCRdb re-analysed the reads in MiXCR, keeping a single row per CDR3 protein. The repertoire holds more than 200,000 distinct CDR3 sequences, roughly 9% seen once, with about 15% in the top ten. The data belong to a study of T cell repertoires in cytomegalovirus infection. Study details: Public TCR beta signatures indicated both CMV infection and matching HLA type.

Regarding the study as a whole: HLA-C-restricted CMV-specific TCR beta clonotypes were dominant in the ex vivo response. People with CMV and the relevant HLA were identified by cumulative public TCR beta family frequency.

The CDR3 loop spans 14 amino acids. Looked up from germline, CDR1 is DFQATT and CDR2 is SNEGSKA (reference sequence). V was clipped by 2 bases and J by 4 bases; unmatched bases: 6. The specimen sequenced was PBMCs. The receptor was derived from a human donor in good health (CMV status not recorded). Some clones in this sample may be carry-over from other donors' samples. The V and J genes are TRBV20-1 and TRBJ2-5; 8 bases are a match to TRBD2. The CDR3: CSARQSGGPETQYF. Here the CDR3 DNA reads TGCAGTGCTAGACAGTCGGGGGGGCCAGAGACCCAGTACTTC.